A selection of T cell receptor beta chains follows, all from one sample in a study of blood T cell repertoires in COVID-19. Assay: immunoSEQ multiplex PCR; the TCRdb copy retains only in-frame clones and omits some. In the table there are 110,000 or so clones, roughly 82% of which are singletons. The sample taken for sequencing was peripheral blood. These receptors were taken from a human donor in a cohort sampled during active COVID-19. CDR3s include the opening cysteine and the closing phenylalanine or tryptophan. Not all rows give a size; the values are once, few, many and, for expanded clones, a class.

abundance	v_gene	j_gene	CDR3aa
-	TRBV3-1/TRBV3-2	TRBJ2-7	CASAESTYEQYF
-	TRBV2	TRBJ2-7	CASSEETGYYEQYF
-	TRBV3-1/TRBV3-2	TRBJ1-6	CASSQGNRGYNSPLHF
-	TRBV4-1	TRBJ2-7	CASSPGTYEQYF
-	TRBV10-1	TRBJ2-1	CASASGTGGNEQFF
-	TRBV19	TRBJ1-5	CASSIPTGRRGNQPQHF
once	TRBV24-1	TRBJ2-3	CATSDEGQSTDTQYF
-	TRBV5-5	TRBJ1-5	CASSPEVYQPQHF
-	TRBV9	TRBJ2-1	CASSVTSGGPEQFF
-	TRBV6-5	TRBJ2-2	CASKDAVFNTGELFF
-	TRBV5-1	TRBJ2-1	CASSLSQGSYNEQFF
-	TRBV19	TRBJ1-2	CASSMAWDREDGYTF
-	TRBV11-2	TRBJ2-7	CASSLDKYAPAGEQYF
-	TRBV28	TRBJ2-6	CASSSRTSGGGSGANVLTF
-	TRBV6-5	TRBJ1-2	CASSTPSAGSGGYTF
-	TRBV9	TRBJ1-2	CASSVEVDGYYGYTF
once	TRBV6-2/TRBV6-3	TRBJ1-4	CASSYVVGTGFEKLFF
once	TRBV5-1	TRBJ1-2	CASSLDPGGGSLGGYTF
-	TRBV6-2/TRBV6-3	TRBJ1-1	CASTPNRVRTEAFF
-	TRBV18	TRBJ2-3	CASSSTSGGADTQYF
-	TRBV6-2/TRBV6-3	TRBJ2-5	CASSTGLLRIQETQYF
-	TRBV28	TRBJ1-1	CASSQIKGAGGWNTEAFF
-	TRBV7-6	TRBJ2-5	CASSFLAGGDGETQYF
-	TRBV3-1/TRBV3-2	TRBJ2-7	CASSQAGTTDEQYF
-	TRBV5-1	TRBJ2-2	CASSLVSGNTGELFF